A single sample is the source of the 9 T cell receptor beta chains below, sequenced in a study of CD8 T cells in ankylosing spondylitis. TCRdb used MiXCR to reprocess the 5' RACE reads, holding one entry per CDR3 protein. The sample holds under 200,000 distinct CDR3 sequences; about an eighth are singletons and the top ten take about 11%. Sequenced material: blood, either unsorted or a sorted T cell fraction (not recorded which). Receptors originate from a female donor with ankylosing spondylitis or in good health (not recorded which).

Many counts were recorded for this clonotype. V is TRBV18 and J is TRBJ2-2; D uncertain. The CDR3 has 15 residues. V dropped 1 base and J dropped 3 bases, with 9 bases sitting between them. The germline V gene has CDR1 KGHSH and CDR2 LQKENI. CDR3 protein: CASSPRRQHTGELFF. CDR3 nucleotides: TGTGCCAGCTCACCACGGCGGCAGCACACCGGGGAGCTGTTTTTT.

This clonotype was observed a few times. V gene TRBV29-1 combines with J gene TRBJ2-1, with 8 bases identical to TRBD1. The germline V gene encodes CDR1 SQVTM and CDR2 ANQGSEA. The CDR3 extends over 14 amino acids. The trim removed 2 bases at V and 7 bases at J, leaving 7 bases unmatched. Here the CDR3 DNA reads TGCAGCGTTGAAAAAGGACAGGGCAGGAATGAGCAGTTCTTC. Its protein product is CSVEKGQGRNEQFF.

This clonotype was picked up many times. This chain connects TRBV5-1 to TRBJ2-3; no reliable D call. This CDR3 spans 13 amino acids. Trimming stripped 4 bases from V and 1 base from J, with 7 bases between. In germline, CDR1 is SGHRS, CDR2 YFSETQ. The CDR3 nucleotides are TGCGCCAGCAGCCAGGTTCGCACAGATACGCAGTATTTT. Amino acid sequence: CASSQVRTDTQYF.

This clonotype was recorded many times. This sequence joins TRBV27 and TRBJ2-1; 7 nucleotides match TRBD2. CDR3 length: 14 residues. Germline assignment: CDR1 MNHEY and CDR2 SMNVEV (reference sequence). V gave up 5 bases and J gave up 5 bases; unmatched junction bases: 6. The CDR3 here is CASSRWEGHNEQFF. CDR3 bases: TGTGCCAGCAGTCGGTGGGAGGGCCACAATGAGCAGTTCTTC.

This clonotype was detected many times. The V and J genes are TRBV20-1 and TRBJ2-1; D is uncertain. The CDR3 has 11 residues. Trimming shortened V by 6 bases and J by 5 bases, and 8 bases separated the two germline ends. CDR1 is DFQATT and CDR2 is SNEGSKA in the germline V gene (reference sequence). The CDR3 bases are TGCAGTGCCCACCACCACAATGAGCAGTTCTTC. This sequence encodes CSAHHHNEQFF.

This clonotype was found many times. The chain combines TRBV5-1 with TRBJ2-1; possibly TRBD1 for D (5 bases). The CDR3 covers 17 residues. Trimming left V 0 bases short and J 0 bases short, with 13 bases between. Germline assignment: CDR1 SGHRS and CDR2 YFSETQ. The CDR3 is CASSLDGRQGSYNEQFF. The DNA for the CDR3 is TGCGCCAGCAGCTTGGACGGTCGGCAGGGCTCCTACAATGAGCAGTTCTTC.

The chain links TRBV9 to TRBJ2-3; no reliable D call. CDR1 is SGDLS, CDR2 YYNGEE, per germline. V was cut by 1 base and J by 5 bases, with 8 bases left in between. CDR3 length: 13 amino acids. This CDR3 is CASSVNVVDTQYF. CDR3 nucleotide sequence: TGTGCCAGCAGCGTAAACGTGGTAGATACGCAGTATTTT.

The rearrangement links TRBV11-1 to TRBJ2-1, with TRBD2 matching 8 bases. Unmatched junction bases numbered 4, after V lost 5 bases and J lost 7 bases. This CDR3 contains 13 residues. CDR1 SGHAT and CDR2 FQDESV come from the germline V gene (reference sequence). The CDR3 sequence: CASSTTGGNEQFF. CDR3 DNA sequence: TGTGCCAGCAGCACTACGGGGGGGAATGAGCAGTTCTTC.

This clonotype appeared many times. This rearrangement joins TRBV13 to TRBJ2-4, with D possibly TRBD1 on 6 matching bases. The CDR3 runs to 14 residues. V was cut by 8 bases and J by 0 bases, with 11 bases left in between. Looked up from germline, CDR1 is PRHDT and CDR2 is FYEKMQ (reference sequence). In DNA form, the CDR3 reads TGTGCCAGCCGAATGACAGGAGCCAAAAACATTCAGTACTTC. Translated: CASRMTGAKNIQYF.